Each of the 17 T cell receptor beta chains below was sequenced from the same sample in a study of T and B cells in COVID-19 patients. Multiplex PCR with BIOMED2 TRB-A/B primer pools amplified TRB rearrangements. One entry per CDR3 protein, called by TCRdb with MiXCR from the multiplex PCR reads. The sample has approximately 14,000 distinct CDR3 sequences; about 30% are singletons. TRB was amplified from around 250-500 ng of blood genomic DNA. Source material: blood. The receptors come from a human donor who had recovered from COVID-19.

This clonotype was seen a few times. This chain uses TRBV11-1 with TRBJ2-7; a weak D match, TRBD1 (6 bases). The CDR3 has 13 residues. CDR1 and CDR2 from the germline V gene are SGHAT and FQDESV (reference sequence). V lost 5 bases and J 6 bases, leaving 14 bases between the germline ends. The CDR3 DNA reads TGTGCCAGCAGCCAGGGGATGGGGACCGAGCAGTACTTC. Translated, it gives CASSQGMGTEQYF.

This clonotype showed up just a few times. The chain combines TRBV7-6 with TRBJ2-7; the match to TRBD1 covers 7 bases. The length of the CDR3 is 17 residues. From germline, CDR1 is SGHVS and CDR2 FNYEAQ. With 5 bases clipped from V and 3 bases from J, the junction kept 16 bases outside the gene matches. The CDR3 spells CASSPTLGWDRDYEQYF. CDR3 DNA: TGTGCCAGCAGCCCCACCCTGGGGTGGGACAGAGACTACGAGCAGTACTTC.

Only a few counts were recorded for this clonotype. CDR3 in DNA: TGTGCCAGCAGTTTACGGGGGGGAGGGCCCGACGAGCAGTACTTC. It codes for CASSLRGGGPDEQYF. This chain uses TRBV12-3 or TRBV12-4 with TRBJ2-7, with TRBD2 matching over 8 bases. V trimming: 2 bases; J trimming: 5 bases; junction bases outside the gene matches: 8. The CDR3 has 15 residues.

This clonotype was found a few times. V is TRBV5-6 and J is TRBJ1-5; 7 positions agree with TRBD1. Per the germline V gene, CDR1 is SGHDT and CDR2 is YYEEEE. V lost 4 bases and J lost 0; bases outside the gene matches: 4. CDR3 length: 15 amino acids. CDR3 DNA: TGTGCCAGCAGCAGAGGGACAGATAGCAATCAGCCCCAGCATTTT. It codes for CASSRGTDSNQPQHF. Together with reference TRBV5-6 and TRBJ1-5, the CDR3 gives the full variable domain: DAGVTQSPTHLIKTRGQQVTLRCSPKSGHDTVSWYQQALGQGPQFIFQYYEEEERQRGNFPDRFSGHQFPNYSSELNVNALLLGDSALYLCASSRGTDSNQPQHFGDGTRLSIL.

This clonotype turned up a few times. The V and J genes are TRBV6-2 or TRBV6-3 and TRBJ2-2; D perhaps matches TRBD1 (6 bases). CDR1 and CDR2 from the germline V gene are MNHEY and SVGEGT. This CDR3 spans 13 amino acids. Trimming stripped 7 bases from V and 4 bases from J, with 10 bases between. CDR3 bases: TGTGCCAGCACCTTACAGGGCACCGGGGAGCTGTTTTTT. Translated: CASTLQGTGELFF.

The V and J genes are TRBV6-5 and TRBJ1-5; weak D call: TRBD1 (5 bases). CDR3 length: 16 amino acids. Germline CDR1 is MNHEY and CDR2 is SVGAGI. The V gene lost 5 bases and the J gene lost 2 bases, with 16 bases spanning the gap. CDR3 residues: CASSEMVGGGNQPQHF. In nucleotides, the CDR3 is TGTGCCAGCAGTGAAATGGTTGGGGGTGGCAATCAGCCCCAGCATTTT.

About this clonotype itself: With a much larger clone just one base away, this may be a read error. This sequence joins TRBV5-6 and TRBJ2-7; perhaps TRBD1 as D (6 bases). CDR3 length: 14 residues. With 1 base removed from V and 2 bases from J, the gap between germline ends came to 10 bases. Germline V gene lookup returns CDR1 SGHDT and CDR2 YYEEEE. In nucleotides, the CDR3 is TGTGCCAGCAGCTTGCGGGACACCACCTACGAGCAGTACTTC. The encoded protein is CASSLRDTTYEQYF.

This clonotype was picked up many times. This chain connects TRBV10-3 to TRBJ2-1; tentative D call: TRBD1 (5 bases). CDR1 and CDR2 (germline): ENHRY, SYGVKD. The germline V and J ends were trimmed by 7 bases and 2 bases, with 9 bases remaining between them. The CDR3 sequence is 13 residues long. DNA of the CDR3: TGTGCCATCACCACGGACACCTACAATGAGCAGTTCTTC. Translation: CAITTDTYNEQFF.

This clonotype was counted only a few times. The rearrangement uses TRBV6-1 and TRBJ1-6, with 8 bases matching TRBD1. Germline CDR1 is MNHNS and CDR2 is SASEGT. V was pared by 6 bases and J by 2 bases, with 15 bases of the junction left unmatched. CDR3 length: 19 residues. The CDR3 protein is CASRLTVGQDFAYNSPLHF. CDR3 bases: TGTGCCAGCAGGTTAACCGTGGGACAGGACTTCGCCTATAATTCACCCCTCCACTTT.

This sequence joins TRBV27 and TRBJ2-7; 12 bases match TRBD1. The trim removed 6 bases at V and 5 bases at J, leaving 11 bases unmatched. Germline loops: CDR1 MNHEY, CDR2 SMNVEV (reference sequence). This CDR3 has 16 amino acids. CDR3: CASSSSGTGGFDEQYF. As DNA, the CDR3 is TGTGCCAGCAGCTCCTCCGGGACAGGGGGCTTCGACGAGCAGTACTTC.

At least ten counts were recorded for this clonotype. The chain joins TRBV6-5 to TRBJ1-2, with a possible D match to TRBD1 (5 bases). Trimming took off 1 base at V and 1 base at J, with 16 bases between the two ends. There are 17 residues in the CDR3. In germline, CDR1 is MNHEY, CDR2 SVGAGI. The CDR3 DNA follows: TGTGCCAGCAGTTACTGGGTTACACAGGAAAATAACTATGGCTACACCTTC. Translated: CASSYWVTQENNYGYTF.

There are a few counts of this clonotype. This chain joins TRBV6-1 and TRBJ1-5, with a possible D match to TRBD1 (6 bases). The CDR3 runs 11 residues. Germline V gene sequence: CDR1 MNHNS, CDR2 SASEGT. V lost 2 bases to trimming and J lost 14 bases, with 10 bases between them. The CDR3 DNA follows: TGTGCCAGCAGTGAAAGGGGGTATGAGCATTTT. This encodes CASSERGYEHF.

This clonotype is termed medium-sized. This chain connects TRBV19 to TRBJ2-5; 9 bases line up with TRBD2. The CDR3 is 15 residues long. The J segment lost 3 bases and the V segment lost 3 bases, leaving 5 bases of the junction unmatched. Germline CDR1 and CDR2: LNHDA and SQIVND (reference sequence). In DNA form, the CDR3 reads TGTGCCAGTAGTATCATGTCTAGCGGGAAAGAGACCCAGTACTTC. It specifies CASSIMSSGKETQYF.

By its share, this clonotype is medium-sized. V is TRBV6-5 and J is TRBJ2-1; 10 nucleotides line up with TRBD2. CDR3 length equals 15 residues. The junction had 10 bases not matched to a gene; V was cut back by 6 bases and J by 8 bases. Looked up from germline, CDR1 is MNHEY and CDR2 is SVGAGI. The CDR3 region has the DNA TGTGCCAGCAGAAACTGGCTAGCGGGAGATGATGAGCAGTTCTTC. Protein: CASRNWLAGDDEQFF.

This clonotype has just a few counts. The gene calls are TRBV27 and TRBJ1-6; the D gene is possibly TRBD1 (6 bases). The CDR3 runs to 16 residues. Germline V gives CDR1 MNHEY, CDR2 SMNVEV (reference sequence). V was trimmed by 2 bases and J by 5 bases, leaving 13 bases between them. In nucleotides, the CDR3 is TGTGCCAGCAGTTTACTTAGGACAGAAAATAATTCACCCCTCCACTTT. This encodes CASSLLRTENNSPLHF.

V and J are TRBV5-1 and TRBJ1-5; 9 bases map to TRBD1. V gave up 1 base and J gave up 7 bases; unmatched junction bases: 6. The CDR3 covers 15 residues. CDR1 and CDR2 (germline): SGHRS, YFSETQ. CDR3 sequence (DNA): TGCGCCAGCAGCTTGTCTCCCGACAGGGGGCAGCCCCAGCATTTT. Translating it yields CASSLSPDRGQPQHF.

This clonotype was seen at least ten times. The J gene is TRBJ1-4, the V gene TRBV6-5; D unresolved. Between the trimmed V and J ends, which lost 5 bases and 4 bases, there was a span of 11 bases. There are 14 residues in the CDR3. In germline, CDR1 is MNHEY, CDR2 SVGAGI. The CDR3 region is CASSPVRLNEKLFF. CDR3 DNA sequence: TGTGCCAGCAGTCCCGTCAGACTTAATGAAAAACTGTTTTTT.